This T cell receptor beta chain derives from a study of blood T cells in healthy people across ages. Study-wide results and limits: Per-million-T-cell TCR beta diversity fell roughly linearly with age.

With a J-beta primer mix and a sample-barcoded 5' primer, a second PCR ran about 7 to 12 cycles. A template-switch adaptor with 12 random nucleotides tagged each cDNA molecule. One entry per CDR3 protein results from TCRdb running MiXCR on the 5' RACE reads. The sample lists about 1.4 million distinct CDR3 sequences, approximately 59% seen once, with 5% to 7% in the top ten. The CDR3 sequence is 16 residues long. The junction had 5 bases not matched to a gene; V was cut back by 2 bases and J by 0 bases. Germline loops: CDR1 SEHNR, CDR2 FQNEAQ (reference sequence). Isolation yielded PBMCs, at least 6.5 million per sample, in every case. As for this clonotype: Its antigen is as yet unknown.

The J gene is TRBJ2-5, the V gene TRBV7-9; 8 bases are shared with TRBD2. Sequenced sample: blood. This sequence was found in a man between 18 and 35 years old in good health. As DNA, the CDR3 is TGTGCCAGCAGCTTAATCCTAGCGGGCTACCAAGAGACCCAGTACTTC. Translation gives CASSLILAGYQETQYF.